This passage covers 32 T cell receptor beta chains from one sample sequenced in a study of read filtering for tumor transcriptome and immune sequencing. The library was built from roughly 400 ng RNA with molecular barcoded adaptors for alpha/delta and beta/gamma chains. Each CDR3 protein is one row after TCRdb ran MiXCR on the reads. The sample has more than 100,000 distinct CDR3 sequences, about 13% seen once. The sequenced sample consisted of a population of CD138-negative cells sorted from bone marrow. These receptors were collected from a donor at least 40 years old with multiple myeloma.

As to this clonotype: A much more abundant neighbour one base away suggests this may be a read error. V usage is TRBV30 and J usage is TRBJ2-7, with D possibly being TRBD2 (6 bases). Germline CDR1 reads GTSNPN; CDR2 reads SVGIG (reference sequence). There are 15 residues in the CDR3. The germline V and J ends were trimmed by 4 bases and 4 bases, with 20 bases remaining between them. DNA for the CDR3: TGTGCCTGGAATGACTTCGGGGCAGGGACTTACGAGCAGTACTTC. Translation: CAWNDFGAGTYEQYF.

This clonotype was found many times. The CDR3, as DNA: TGTGCCAGCAGCCTACTAGCGGGAGTTGAAGAGACCCAGTACTTC. Protein sequence: CASSLLAGVEETQYF. This sequence joins TRBV11-2 and TRBJ2-5; 11 positions match TRBD2. This CDR3 contains 15 residues. The J segment lost 3 bases and the V segment lost 5 bases, leaving 5 bases of the junction unmatched. Germline CDR1 reads SGHAT; CDR2 reads FQNNGV. The full variable domain, with the rest looked up from reference TRBV11-2 and TRBJ2-5, is EAGVAQSPRYKIIEKRQSVAFWCNPISGHATLYWYQQILGQGPKLLIQFQNNGVVDDSQLPKDRFSAERLKGVDSTLKIQPAKLEDSAVYLCASSLLAGVEETQYFGPGTRLLVL.

V is TRBV5-1 and J is TRBJ2-3; D perhaps matches TRBD1 (6 bases). This CDR3 has 15 amino acids. Germline lookup yields CDR1 SGHRS and CDR2 YFSETQ. The V end lost 4 bases, the J end lost 1 base, and 13 bases lay between the germline ends. The CDR3 is CASSGYRAGTDTQYF. CDR3 bases: TGCGCCAGCAGCGGATACAGGGCGGGCACAGATACGCAGTATTTT.

To note about this clonotype: This likely stems from a read error, as it lies one base from a far larger clone. The chain recombines TRBV11-3 with TRBJ2-1; tentatively, D is TRBD1 (5 bases). CDR1 SGHNT and CDR2 YENEEA come from the germline V gene. This CDR3 spans 15 amino acids. This CDR3 reads CASRSTGHSFNEQFF. Written as DNA, the CDR3 is TGTGCCAGCAGGTCAACCGGACACTCCTTCAATGAGCAGTTCTTC.

This clonotype was counted many times. The J gene is TRBJ1-1, the V gene TRBV3-1, with unresolved D. Trimming took 0 bases from V and 1 from J, leaving 12 bases between them. From germline, CDR1 is LGHDT and CDR2 YNNKEL (reference sequence). CDR3 size: 16 residues. The CDR3 loop is CASSQDPSTWNTEAFF. In DNA form, the CDR3 reads TGTGCCAGCAGCCAAGATCCCTCGACGTGGAACACTGAAGCTTTCTTT. Based on the CDR3 plus reference TRBV3-1 and TRBJ1-1, the full variable domain is DTAVSQTPKYLVTQMGNDKSIKCEQNLGHDTMYWYKQDSKKFLKIMFSYNNKELIINETVPNRFSPKSPDKAHLNLHINSLELGDSAVYFCASSQDPSTWNTEAFFGQGTRLTVV.

This clonotype was counted a few times. The rearrangement uses TRBV11-2 and TRBJ2-7; weak D call: TRBD2 (5 bases). The germline CDR1 and CDR2 sequences are SGHAT and FQNNGV. The CDR3 loop spans 15 amino acids. The V gene lost 0 bases and the J gene lost 4 bases, with 13 bases spanning the gap. The CDR3 region is CASSLDPGGPYEQYF. The CDR3 bases are TGTGCCAGCAGCTTAGATCCTGGCGGGCCGTACGAGCAGTACTTC.

The table lists this clonotype with many counts. This chain links TRBV5-1 with TRBJ2-1, with 10 bases fitting TRBD2. CDR1 SGHRS and CDR2 YFSETQ come from the germline V gene. V dropped 0 bases and J dropped 15; count of bases not matched to a gene: 18. CDR3 length: 17 residues. The CDR3: CASSLGMWSGRAMFWFF. In nucleotides, the CDR3 is TGCGCCAGCAGCTTGGGAATGTGGAGCGGGAGGGCGATGTTCTGGTTCTTC.

This clonotype was recorded at least ten times. This chain links TRBV5-8 with TRBJ2-3; D not certain. Trimming shortened V by 1 base and J by 3 bases, and 12 bases separated the two germline ends. Germline CDR1 is SGHTS and CDR2 is YDEGEE. CDR3 length: 15 amino acids. CDR3 sequence (DNA): TGTGCCAGCAGCTTGAGTGGACCTAGTACAGATACGCAGTATTTT. It is translated as CASSLSGPSTDTQYF.

This clonotype was seen many times. The chain links TRBV4-1 to TRBJ1-1; 7 nucleotides agree with TRBD1. The length of the CDR3 is 17 residues. Germline values: CDR1 MGHRA, CDR2 YSYEKL. After removal of 3 bases from V and 0 bases from J, the junction contained 10 bases not matched to a gene. CDR3 residues: CASSHVRDSQMNTEAFF. The CDR3, as DNA: TGCGCCAGCAGCCACGTCCGGGACAGCCAAATGAACACTGAAGCTTTCTTT.

This clonotype appeared many times. The CDR3 loop is CASSLRSGSETGELFF. CDR3 nucleotides: TGTGCCAGCAGCTTAAGAAGCGGGAGTGAGACCGGGGAGCTGTTTTTT. V is TRBV7-2 and J is TRBJ2-2; 8 bases are a match to TRBD2. CDR3 length equals 16 residues. The V gene end was trimmed by 2 bases and the J gene end by 5 bases; junction bases not matched to a gene: 7. Per the germline V gene, CDR1 is SGHTA and CDR2 is FQGNSA.

This clonotype has at least ten counts. The rearrangement uses TRBV12-3 or TRBV12-4 and TRBJ2-1; 9 bases map to TRBD1. With 5 bases clipped from V and 7 bases from J, the junction kept 9 bases outside the gene matches. The CDR3 totals 15 residues. The CDR3 reads CASSAHRGLRNEQFF. Written as DNA, the CDR3 is TGTGCCAGCAGTGCCCACAGGGGGCTTAGGAATGAGCAGTTCTTC.

This clonotype was counted many times. The chain has TRBV20-1 and TRBJ2-1, with TRBD1 matching over 9 bases. The germline V gene has CDR1 DFQATT and CDR2 SNEGSKA (reference sequence). CDR3 length: 15 amino acids. V lost 6 bases to trimming and J lost 6 bases; unmatched junction nucleotides: 12. The CDR3 region is CSASGTGTGRNEQFF. The CDR3 region has the DNA TGCAGTGCCTCCGGGACAGGGACCGGACGCAATGAGCAGTTCTTC.

CDR3 DNA: TGTGCCAGCTCACCAAGGAATGAGCCGCCGCGTCAGTACTTC. The encoded protein is CASSPRNEPPRQYF. The gene calls are TRBV18 and TRBJ2-7, with D unresolved. This CDR3 spans 14 amino acids. V lost 2 bases and J lost 10, with 18 bases in between. Germline CDR1 is KGHSH and CDR2 is LQKENI. The full variable domain, completed using reference TRBV18 and TRBJ2-7, is NAGVMQNPRHLVRRRGQEARLRCSPMKGHSHVYWYRQLPEEGLKFMVYLQKENIIDESGMPKERFSAEFPKEGPSILRIQQVVRGDSAAYFCASSPRNEPPRQYFGPGTRLTVT.

The table lists this clonotype with many counts. The chain is built from TRBV27 and TRBJ2-3; 11 bases map to TRBD2. The V segment lost 3 bases and the J segment 1 base; nucleotides outside the gene matches: 3. The CDR3 spans 16 residues. Germline lookup yields CDR1 MNHEY and CDR2 SMNVEV (reference sequence). In DNA form, the CDR3 reads TGTGCCAGCAGTTTCCGACTAGCGGGGCGCACAGATACGCAGTATTTT. This sequence encodes CASSFRLAGRTDTQYF.

This clonotype has at least ten counts. V and J are TRBV29-1 and TRBJ1-5; D possibly corresponds to TRBD1 (5 bases). Trimming pared 8 bases from V and 5 bases from J, leaving 19 bases between. Germline V gives CDR1 SQVTM, CDR2 ANQGSEA. CDR3 length equals 14 residues. The CDR3 coding sequence is TGCAGCTTCCGTACGGGGCGCGAGGATCAGCCCCAGCATTTT. This translates into CSFRTGREDQPQHF. The full variable domain, completed using reference TRBV29-1 and TRBJ1-5, is SAVISQKPSRDICQRGTSLTIQCQVDSQVTMMFWYRQQPGQSLTLIATANQGSEATYESGFVIDKFPISRPNLTFSTLTVSNMSPEDSSIYLCSFRTGREDQPQHFGDGTRLSIL.

The chain is built from TRBV7-2 and TRBJ2-4, with D perhaps TRBD2 (5 bases). Germline V gene sequence: CDR1 SGHTA, CDR2 FQGNSA. The CDR3 length is 14 residues. V lost 3 bases and J 3 bases, leaving 9 bases between the germline ends. CDR3 sequence: CASSLGVHKNIQYF. CDR3 coding DNA: TGTGCCAGCAGCTTGGGAGTACACAAAAACATTCAGTACTTC.

Points on this clonotype: A much bigger clone sits one base away, suggesting this may be a read error. The chain carries TRBV12-3 or TRBV12-4 and TRBJ2-2; possibly TRBD2 for D (6 bases). The CDR3 is made up of 13 amino acids. The DNA of the CDR3 is TGTGCCAGCAGAGGCTGGGGGGTCGGGGGGCTGTTTTTT. This codes for CASRGWGVGGLFF.

This clonotype was picked up many times. The rearrangement uses TRBV5-1 and TRBJ2-7; 10 bases are a match to TRBD1. Germline CDR1 and CDR2: SGHRS and YFSETQ. Trimming at V came to 0 bases and at J to 1 base, leaving 4 bases not matched to a gene. The length of the CDR3 is 16 residues. The CDR3 reads CASSLATDRGSYEQYF. Here the CDR3 DNA reads TGCGCCAGCAGCTTGGCTACGGACAGGGGGTCCTACGAGCAGTACTTC. The full variable domain, its missing parts supplied by reference TRBV5-1 and TRBJ2-7, is KAGVTQTPRYLIKTRGQQVTLSCSPISGHRSVSWYQQTPGQGLQFLFEYFSETQRNKGNFPGRFSGRQFSNSRSEMNVSTLELGDSALYLCASSLATDRGSYEQYFGPGTRLTVT.

The CDR3 DNA is TGTGCCAGCAGTTACTCACCAGGACAGGGAAGAGCTTTCTTT. This sequence encodes CASSYSPGQGRAFF. This chain connects TRBV6-6 to TRBJ1-1; TRBD1 aligns across 8 bases. CDR1 is MNHNY and CDR2 is SVGAGI in the germline V gene (reference sequence). The CDR3 is 14 residues long. Trimming removed 0 bases from V and 10 bases from J; junction bases left unmatched: 7.

This clonotype showed up many times. J is TRBJ1-1 and V is TRBV29-1; D gene uncertain. Germline lookup yields CDR1 SQVTM and CDR2 ANQGSEA. This CDR3 is built from 13 residues. V shed 1 base and J shed 0 bases, with 6 bases lying between them. CDR3: CSVEGGLNTEAFF. The CDR3 DNA follows: TGCAGCGTTGAAGGCGGCTTGAACACTGAAGCTTTCTTT.

Many counts were recorded for this clonotype. The J gene is TRBJ1-1, the V gene TRBV5-1; D is unresolved. V lost 0 bases, J lost 1 base, and 4 bases lay in between. The CDR3 consists of 13 residues. The germline CDR1 and CDR2 sequences are SGHRS and YFSETQ. The CDR3 protein is CASSLVANTEAFF. The CDR3 coding sequence is TGCGCCAGCAGCTTGGTGGCGAACACTGAAGCTTTCTTT. The full variable domain, in which reference TRBV5-1 and TRBJ1-1 provide the parts outside the CDR3, is KAGVTQTPRYLIKTRGQQVTLSCSPISGHRSVSWYQQTPGQGLQFLFEYFSETQRNKGNFPGRFSGRQFSNSRSEMNVSTLELGDSALYLCASSLVANTEAFFGQGTRLTVV.

This clonotype was seen many times. This sequence joins TRBV20-1 and TRBJ2-3; D is undetermined. The CDR3 runs to 12 residues. V was shortened by 5 bases and J by 6 bases, with 12 bases between the two germline ends. Germline assignment: CDR1 DFQATT and CDR2 SNEGSKA (reference sequence). The CDR3 here is CSAGRKTDTQYF. In DNA, the CDR3 is TGCAGTGCTGGACGGAAGACTGATACGCAGTATTTT.

This clonotype was picked up many times. V is TRBV5-1 and J is TRBJ2-2, with 7 bases matching TRBD1. Trimming cost V 4 bases and J 6 bases; bases outside gene matches: 3. The CDR3 sequence is 13 residues long. CDR1 and CDR2 from the germline V gene are SGHRS and YFSETQ. The CDR3 DNA reads as TGCGCCAGCAGCGGAACAGGGGCCGGGGAGCTGTTTTTT. This codes for CASSGTGAGELFF. The full variable domain, its missing parts supplied by reference TRBV5-1 and TRBJ2-2, is KAGVTQTPRYLIKTRGQQVTLSCSPISGHRSVSWYQQTPGQGLQFLFEYFSETQRNKGNFPGRFSGRQFSNSRSEMNVSTLELGDSALYLCASSGTGAGELFFGEGSRLTVL.

This clonotype was found many times. The chain has TRBV20-1 and TRBJ1-2; D perhaps matches TRBD1 (5 bases). The CDR3 extends over 14 amino acids. Germline V lookup: CDR1 DFQATT, CDR2 SNEGSKA (reference sequence). Trimming took 5 bases from V and 3 from J, leaving 16 bases between them. Here the CDR3 DNA reads TGCAGTGCTTCCGGTCCGGGGCTGGACTATGGCTACACCTTC. Translation: CSASGPGLDYGYTF.

This clonotype was recorded at least ten times. This chain connects TRBV6-5 to TRBJ1-1; D uncertain. CDR3 length equals 14 residues. Per germline, CDR1 MNHEY and CDR2 SVGAGI. Between the trimmed V and J ends, which lost 0 bases and 5 bases, there was a span of 10 bases. The CDR3 loop reads CASSYSNRGTEAFF. The DNA of the CDR3 is TGTGCCAGCAGTTACTCGAATCGAGGGACTGAAGCTTTCTTT.

This clonotype was observed many times. The V gene is TRBV5-1, the J gene TRBJ2-3, with D possibly matching TRBD2 (6 bases). The CDR3 covers 15 residues. With 4 bases removed from V and 0 bases from J, the gap between germline ends came to 12 bases. Germline V gene sequence: CDR1 SGHRS, CDR2 YFSETQ. The CDR3 reads CASSGDLSSTDTQYF. CDR3 bases: TGCGCCAGCAGCGGGGACTTGAGTAGCACAGATACGCAGTATTTT.

This clonotype appeared many times. V is TRBV7-2 and J is TRBJ2-1; 10 nucleotides agree with TRBD2. Germline assignment: CDR1 SGHTA and CDR2 FQGNSA. This CDR3 comprises 17 residues. V lost 4 bases, J lost 4 bases, and 10 bases stayed unmatched. The CDR3 loop is CASSSTRLAGHYNEQFF. The CDR3 DNA reads as TGTGCCAGCAGCTCGACCAGACTAGCGGGTCATTACAATGAGCAGTTCTTC.

The sample holds many counts of this clonotype. The J gene is TRBJ2-2, the V gene TRBV7-3; the D is unclear. Trimming shortened V by 8 bases and J by 1 base, and 8 bases separated the two germline ends. Germline V gives CDR1 SGHTA, CDR2 FQGTGA. The CDR3 covers 13 residues. The CDR3 DNA reads as TGTGCCAGCTCGAGAGTGAACACCGGGGAGCTGTTTTTT. It codes for CASSRVNTGELFF.

The rearrangement joins TRBV7-9 to TRBJ2-1; maybe TRBD1 (5 bases). The CDR3 contains 16 residues. The V and J ends lost 0 bases and 2 bases respectively, with 11 bases between them. Germline loops: CDR1 SEHNR, CDR2 FQNEAQ (reference sequence). The CDR3 nucleotides read TGTGCCAGCAGCTTAGCGTTGGCAGGGCCCTACAATGAGCAGTTCTTC. Translating gives CASSLALAGPYNEQFF.

Worth noting for this clonotype: This sequence may be a read error, since a much larger clone differs from it by one base. The J gene is TRBJ2-1, the V gene TRBV7-9; D tentatively reads TRBD1 or TRBD2 (5 bases each). This CDR3 comprises 14 residues. Per the germline V gene, CDR1 is SEHNR and CDR2 is FQNEAQ (reference sequence). DNA of the CDR3: TGTGCCAGCAAAGATCGAGGGGCTTACAATGGGCAGTTCTTC. Its translation is CASKDRGAYNGQFF. Combining the CDR3 with reference TRBV7-9 and TRBJ2-1 gives the whole variable domain DTGVSQNPRHKITKRGQNVTFRCDPISEHNRLYWYRQTLGQGPEFLTYFQNEAQLEKSRLLSDRFSAERPKGSFSTLEIQRTEQGDSAMYLCASKDRGAYNGQFFGPGTRLTVL.

This clonotype was seen ten or more times. The chain is built from TRBV4-1 and TRBJ2-1, with 9 bases lining up with TRBD2. CDR3 length: 17 amino acids. CDR1 and CDR2 from the germline V gene are MGHRA and YSYEKL. J gave up 4 bases and V 1 base, and 8 bases lay outside the gene matches. Written as DNA, the CDR3 is TGCGCCAGCAGCCAAGGCTTCCTAGCGGGATCATACAATGAGCAGTTCTTC. Its protein is CASSQGFLAGSYNEQFF.

This clonotype was recorded at least ten times. The chain couples TRBV10-3 to TRBJ2-1; D possibly corresponds to TRBD2 (6 bases). The CDR3 loop spans 19 amino acids. The V gene lost 2 bases and the J gene lost 1 base, with 21 bases spanning the gap. From germline, CDR1 is ENHRY and CDR2 SYGVKD. The CDR3 DNA follows: TGTGCCATCAGTGAGAGGTTGGGGTCCGGGAGTGAGTCCTACAATGAGCAGTTCTTC. It translates to CAISERLGSGSESYNEQFF.